This T cell receptor beta chain was sequenced for a study of blood T cell repertoires in COVID-19. The overall study: The study drew acute and convalescent COVID-19 samples from the United States, Italy and Spain.

Only one count was recorded for this clone. Per germline, CDR1 SGHTA and CDR2 FQGNSA. Trimming took 2 bases from V and 2 from J, leaving 6 bases between them. The CDR3 has 13 residues. Study processing details: Reference gene primers were amplified, and this amplification served to estimate nucleated cell counts. TCRdb's table, derived via immunoSEQ multiplex PCR, lists solely in-frame clones and lacks some. The V and J calls and clone size are taken from that table; D and trimming were inferred from the DNA. The profile shows over 350,000 clones, 90% to 95% of them singletons. The J gene is TRBJ1-2, the V gene TRBV7-2; D not certain. This clonotype was obtained from a woman aged 35 to 49 who had been exposed to COVID-19. Material: PBMCs or T cells enriched from blood (not recorded which). The CDR3 protein is CASSLYNNYGYTF. The CDR3 region has the DNA TGTGCCAGCAGCTTATACAACAACTATGGCTACACCTTC. Full variable domain (outside the CDR3, taken from reference TRBV7-2 and TRBJ1-2): GAGVSQSPSNKVTEKGKDVELRCDPISGHTALYWYRQSLGQGLEFLIYFQGNSAPDKSGLPSDRFSAERTGGSVSTLTIQRTQQEDSAVYLCASSLYNNYGYTFGSGTRLTVV.